These 8 T cell receptor beta chains came from one sample sequenced in a study of T cells after yellow fever vaccination. TCRdb independently ran MiXCR on the 5' RACE reads; one entry per CDR3 protein. This sample has 450,000 to 650,000 distinct CDR3 sequences; about 13% occur once, and the top ten carry 11% to 15%. Sequencing used PBMCs, obtained on the day of the yellow fever booster vaccination. These receptors all come from a man aged 30 to 39 who received the YFV17D yellow fever vaccine.

This clonotype was recorded a few times. The chain links TRBV25-1 to TRBJ2-2; maybe TRBD1 (5 bases). The length of the CDR3 is 16 residues. V lost 1 base, J lost 5 bases, and 14 bases lay in between. Germline V CDR1 and CDR2: MGHDK, SYGVNS. The CDR3 loop reads CASSEWGTARTGELFF. The CDR3 DNA sequence: TGTGCCAGCAGTGAATGGGGCACCGCGCGGACCGGGGAGCTGTTTTTT.

DNA of the CDR3: TGTGCCAGCAGTGAAGGCAGACGGGACGCTGGGGCCAACGTCCTGACTTTC. Protein sequence: CASSEGRRDAGANVLTF. V is TRBV2 and J is TRBJ2-6; perhaps D is TRBD1 or TRBD2 (5 bases each). Germline loops: CDR1 SNHLY, CDR2 FYNNEI. V lost 1 base, J lost 2 bases, and 12 bases lay in between. The CDR3 is 17 residues long.

The rearrangement links TRBV7-2 to TRBJ2-7; D remains unclear. The V end was cut by 2 bases, the J end by 10 bases, with 12 bases between. The CDR3 is 12 residues long. Germline V lookup: CDR1 SGHTA, CDR2 FQGNSA. The CDR3, as DNA: TGTGCCAGCAGCTTACGCCCTACGAATCAGTACTTC. Its protein is CASSLRPTNQYF.

The chain carries TRBV7-9 and TRBJ1-1, with TRBD1 as a possible D gene (5 bases). The CDR3 length is 14 residues. Deletions cut 11 bases from V and 4 bases from J, with 20 bases between. The germline gives CDR1 SEHNR, CDR2 FQNEAQ (reference sequence). CDR3 protein: CAGATGEEGTEAFF. The CDR3 DNA reads TGTGCCGGGGCCACCGGGGAGGAGGGCACTGAAGCTTTCTTT. Looking up the rest from reference TRBV7-9 and TRBJ1-1 gives the full variable domain: DTGVSQNPRHKITKRGQNVTFRCDPISEHNRLYWYRQTLGQGPEFLTYFQNEAQLEKSRLLSDRFSAERPKGSFSTLEIQRTEQGDSAMYLCAGATGEEGTEAFFGQGTRLTVV.

The chain carries TRBV5-5 and TRBJ2-3; D not resolved. The V gene's germline CDR1 is SGHKS and CDR2 YYEKEE (reference sequence). The CDR3 runs 14 residues. Trimming pared 2 bases from V and 6 bases from J, leaving 13 bases between. The CDR3 region has the DNA TGTGCCAGCAGCTTACTAAAAATGACTGATACGCAGTATTTT. Its translation is CASSLLKMTDTQYF.

The CDR3 here is CASSWSSRVYNEQFF. Here the CDR3 DNA reads TGTGCCAGCAGTTGGTCTAGCAGGGTGTACAATGAGCAGTTCTTC. V gene TRBV12-3 or TRBV12-4 combines with J gene TRBJ2-1; D is perhaps TRBD1 or TRBD2 (5 bases each). Trimming stripped 4 bases from V and 4 bases from J, with 14 bases between. This CDR3 region has 15 residues.

The J gene is TRBJ1-2, the V gene TRBV7-8; no clear D gene. CDR3 length: 14 amino acids. Trimming removed 0 bases from V and 4 bases from J, with 9 bases in between. Germline CDR1 and CDR2: SGHVS and FQNEAQ. The CDR3 spells CASSLASGSYGYTF. In DNA, the CDR3 is TGTGCCAGCAGCTTAGCTTCGGGAAGCTATGGCTACACCTTC.

The table lists this clonotype with a few counts. This chain uses TRBV20-1 with TRBJ2-7; D may be TRBD2 (6 bases). Germline V gene sequence: CDR1 DFQATT, CDR2 SNEGSKA (reference sequence). This CDR3 is built from 13 residues. V lost 6 bases and J lost 0, with 12 bases in between. The CDR3 spells CSASSGLSYEQYF. The CDR3 DNA sequence: TGCAGTGCCTCGAGCGGGCTCTCCTACGAGCAGTACTTC.